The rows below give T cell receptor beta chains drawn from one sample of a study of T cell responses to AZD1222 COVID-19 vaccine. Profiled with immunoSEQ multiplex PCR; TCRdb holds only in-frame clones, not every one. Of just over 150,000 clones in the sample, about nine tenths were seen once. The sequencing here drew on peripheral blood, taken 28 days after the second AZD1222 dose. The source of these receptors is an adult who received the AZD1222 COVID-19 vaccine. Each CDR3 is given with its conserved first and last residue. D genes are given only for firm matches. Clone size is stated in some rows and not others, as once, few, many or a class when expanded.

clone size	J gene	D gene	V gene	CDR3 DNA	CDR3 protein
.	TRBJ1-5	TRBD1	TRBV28	TGTGCCAGCAGTTCCGGGACAGGGGGTAATCGCAATCAGCCCCAGCATTTT	CASSSGTGGNRNQPQHF
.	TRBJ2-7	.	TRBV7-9	TGTGCCAGCAGCTTATTCCCCCGGGAACAATCCCCCTACGAGCAGTACTTC	CASSLFPREQSPYEQYF
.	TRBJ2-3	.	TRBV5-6	TGTGCCAGCAGCTTACGGGGTACCACAGATACGCAGTATTTT	CASSLRGTTDTQYF
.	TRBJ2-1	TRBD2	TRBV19	TGTGCCAGTAAGGGCGGGAGCCCGTACAATGAGCAGTTCTTC	CASKGGSPYNEQFF
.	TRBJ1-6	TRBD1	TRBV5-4	TGTGCCAGCAGCTTCGCCGGGACAGGGGGCAGCTCCTATAATTCACCCCTCCACTTT	CASSFAGTGGSSYNSPLHF
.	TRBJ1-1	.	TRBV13	TGTGCCAGCAGCTCCGGAGGGGGGGTAGGGACTGAAGCTTTCTTT	CASSSGGGVGTEAFF
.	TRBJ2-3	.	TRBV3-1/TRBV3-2	TGTGCCAGCAGCCAAGCCCTGGGGGGAGGGGGCCCAGATACGCAGTATTTT	CASSQALGGGGPDTQYF
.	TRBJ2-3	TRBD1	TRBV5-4	TGTGCCAGCAGCTTGGTAGGGACAGGGAGAACAGATACGCAGTATTTT	CASSLVGTGRTDTQYF
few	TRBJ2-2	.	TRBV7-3	TGTGCCAGCAGCCGCGATCGGACGGACACCGGGGAGCTGTTTTTT	CASSRDRTDTGELFF
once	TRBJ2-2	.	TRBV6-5	TGTGCCAGCAGTTGGGGCACCGGGGAGCTGTTTTTT	CASSWGTGELFF
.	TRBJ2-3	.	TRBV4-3	TGCGCCAGCAGCCAAGGTCATTTGGGCACAGATACGCAGTATTTT	CASSQGHLGTDTQYF
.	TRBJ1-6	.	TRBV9	TGTGCCAGCAGCGGACAGGCTAGCAATTCACCCCTCCACTTT	CASSGQASNSPLHF
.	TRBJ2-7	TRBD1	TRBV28	TGTGCCAGCAGTCTTAACCGGGACAGGGCCACCTACGAGCAGTACTTC	CASSLNRDRATYEQYF
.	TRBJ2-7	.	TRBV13	TGTGCCAGCAGCTTAAGTGAGGCGGGAGTGACCTCCGGGGACAACGAGCAGTACTTC	CASSLSEAGVTSGDNEQYF
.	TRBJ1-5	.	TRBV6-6	TGTGCCAGCAGTTACTCGCCACCCGACAGTCGGCCCCAGCATTTT	CASSYSPPDSRPQHF
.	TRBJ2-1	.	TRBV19	TGTGCCAGTAGCACTATCCATTACAATGAGCAGTTCTTC	CASSTIHYNEQFF
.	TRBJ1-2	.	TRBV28	TGTGCCAGCAGTCCTGGTGAGGACCTTCTCAACTATGGCTACACCTTC	CASSPGEDLLNYGYTF
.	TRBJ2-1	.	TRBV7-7	TGTGCTAGCAGCTCCGAGCCAAACAATGAGCAGTTCTTC	CASSSEPNNEQFF
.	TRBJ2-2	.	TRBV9	TGTGCCAGCAGCGTAATAGCCGCCGGGGAGCTGTTTTTT	CASSVIAAGELFF
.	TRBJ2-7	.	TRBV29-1	TGCAGCGTGACCCTGGACTCCTACGAGCAGTACTTC	CSVTLDSYEQYF
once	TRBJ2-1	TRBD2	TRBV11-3	TGTGCCAGCAGCTTAGATCTTGCTAGCGGGAGCTCCTACAATGAGCAGTTCTTC	CASSLDLASGSSYNEQFF
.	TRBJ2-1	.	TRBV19	TGTGCCAGTACCTCGGAGGGGGGTTCCTACAATGAGCAGTTCTTC	CASTSEGGSYNEQFF
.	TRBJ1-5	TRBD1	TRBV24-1	TGTGCCACCAGTGACCAGACAGGGGGCAATCAGCCCCAGCATTTT	CATSDQTGGNQPQHF
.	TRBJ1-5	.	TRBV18	TGTGCCAGCTCACCACTACCTTCTGCGGCAGGGGTCAATCAGCCCCAGCATTTT	CASSPLPSAAGVNQPQHF
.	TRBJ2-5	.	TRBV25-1	TGTGCCAGCAGTAGGCGGGATAGAGAGACCCAGTACTTC	CASSRRDRETQYF
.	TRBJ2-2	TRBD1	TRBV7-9	TGTGCCAGCAGCTGGGACAGGAACACCGGGGAGCTGTTTTTT	CASSWDRNTGELFF
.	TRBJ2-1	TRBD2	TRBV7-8	TGTGCCAGCAGCTTACCTAGAAGGATAGCGGGAGTTTTGAATGAGCAGTTCTTC	CASSLPRRIAGVLNEQFF
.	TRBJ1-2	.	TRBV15	TGTGCCACCAGCAGGGACGATCTTATTAACTATGGCTACACCTTC	CATSRDDLINYGYTF
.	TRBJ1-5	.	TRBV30	TGTGCCTGGAGTGTAGGAGGAATGGGGAATCAGCCCCAGCATTTT	CAWSVGGMGNQPQHF
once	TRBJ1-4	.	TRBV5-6	TGTGCCAGCAGGAAACAGGGCATTAATGAAAAACTGTTTTTT	CASRKQGINEKLFF
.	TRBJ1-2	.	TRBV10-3	TGTGCCATCAGTCTATCAGGGTCAGGCTACACCTTC	CAISLSGSGYTF
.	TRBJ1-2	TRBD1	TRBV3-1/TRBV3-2	TGTGCCAGCAGACTACAGGGGAACTATGGCTACACCTTC	CASRLQGNYGYTF
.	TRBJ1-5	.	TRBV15	TGTGCCACCAGCAGAGATCGTGGGGATGGCAATCAGCCCCAGCATTTT	CATSRDRGDGNQPQHF